Below are 14 T cell receptor beta chains sequenced from a single sample in a study of T cells after yellow fever vaccination. TCRdb fed the 5' RACE reads into MiXCR, producing one record per CDR3 protein. The sample records about 240,000 distinct CDR3 sequences, approximately 3.5% being singletons. The sequences come from PBMCs, collected 15 days after the yellow fever booster vaccination. The receptor set was obtained from a man in his late teens or twenties who received the YFV17D yellow fever vaccine.

The chain has TRBV7-9 and TRBJ1-2, with no clear D. The germline V gene encodes CDR1 SEHNR and CDR2 FQNEAQ (reference sequence). The CDR3 has 16 amino acids. Trimming shortened V by 1 base and J by 1 base, and 13 bases separated the two germline ends. CDR3 sequence (DNA): TGTGCCAGCAGCTTAGATACCCTTTCGGGTAACTATGGCTACACCTTC. Residues: CASSLDTLSGNYGYTF.

The table lists this clonotype with many counts. The CDR3 region is CSARDLPGQPYGYTF. The CDR3 nucleotides are TGCAGTGCTAGAGATTTGCCGGGACAGCCGTATGGCTACACCTTC. This chain joins TRBV20-1 and TRBJ1-2; 7 nucleotides line up with TRBD1. The V segment lost 0 bases and the J segment 5 bases; nucleotides outside the gene matches: 9. CDR1 and CDR2 (germline): DFQATT, SNEGSKA (reference sequence). This CDR3 is 15 amino acids long.

This clonotype was seen repeatedly, ten times or more. The CDR3 coding sequence is TGCGCCAGCAGCCAAGGGGCGCGGGGGGGGGAAGAGACCCAGTACTTC. It translates to CASSQGARGGEETQYF. V usage is TRBV4-3 and J usage is TRBJ2-5, with 9 bases fitting TRBD2. There are 16 residues in the CDR3. CDR1 is LGHNA, CDR2 YSLEER, per germline. With 1 base clipped from V and 3 bases from J, the junction kept 6 bases outside the gene matches.

This clonotype was picked up many times. The chain combines TRBV5-6 with TRBJ2-7, with D unresolved. V gave up 4 bases and J gave up 4 bases, with 15 bases separating them. From germline, CDR1 is SGHDT and CDR2 YYEEEE. The CDR3 sequence is 14 residues long. CDR3 in DNA: TGTGCCAGCAGCGCGGCCGGGTCCACGTACGAGCAGTACTTC. Protein: CASSAAGSTYEQYF.

This clonotype showed up many times. This chain uses TRBV5-1 with TRBJ2-7; D unclear. The CDR3 consists of 12 residues. Germline V lookup: CDR1 SGHRS, CDR2 YFSETQ. With 5 bases removed from V and 3 bases from J, the gap between germline ends came to 9 bases. CDR3 sequence: CASSADVYEQYF. For the CDR3, the DNA is TGCGCCAGCAGTGCCGACGTCTACGAGCAGTACTTC.

This clonotype was counted at least ten times. The V gene is TRBV3-1, the J gene TRBJ1-1; no firm D call. Germline assignment: CDR1 LGHDT and CDR2 YNNKEL (reference sequence). The CDR3 spans 13 residues. V dropped 6 bases and J dropped 4 bases, with 12 bases sitting between them. In DNA, the CDR3 is TGTGCCAGCAGGTTTTGGAGGAGCACTGAAGCTTTCTTT. Translation gives CASRFWRSTEAFF.

This clonotype occurred many times. V gene TRBV6-2 or TRBV6-3 combines with J gene TRBJ2-2; a possible D gene is TRBD1 (6 bases). The CDR3 extends over 14 amino acids. The ends were cut back, 4 bases at V and 5 bases at J, with 11 bases in the middle. The V gene's germline CDR1 is MNHEY and CDR2 SVGEGT. The CDR3 sequence is CASSSFRGTGELFF. The CDR3 DNA follows: TGTGCCAGCAGTTCATTTAGGGGGACCGGGGAGCTGTTTTTT.

This clonotype occurred many times. The chain couples TRBV4-3 to TRBJ1-1; D is undetermined. The CDR3 is 14 amino acids. The germline V gene encodes CDR1 LGHNA and CDR2 YSLEER. Trimming cost V 1 base and J 0 bases, with 6 bases left between them. CDR3 nucleotides: TGCGCCAGCAGCCAAGGTGAGGTGAACACTGAAGCTTTCTTT. Translation gives CASSQGEVNTEAFF.

This clonotype was picked up many times. The chain uses TRBV5-1 and TRBJ2-1; 11 bases are shared with TRBD2. CDR3 length equals 16 residues. CDR1 and CDR2 from the germline V gene are SGHRS and YFSETQ. Unmatched junction bases numbered 7, after V lost 2 bases and J lost 6 bases. The CDR3 here is CASSFWTSGLGNEQFF. The CDR3 coding sequence is TGCGCCAGCAGCTTCTGGACTAGCGGGCTTGGCAATGAGCAGTTCTTC.

This clonotype has at least ten counts. This sequence joins TRBV6-6 and TRBJ1-3; D remains unclear. Looked up from germline, CDR1 is MNHNY and CDR2 is SVGAGI (reference sequence). CDR3 length equals 13 residues. Trimming removed 7 bases at V and 1 base at J, with 8 bases between. CDR3 nucleotides: TGTGCCAGCATCCAACAATCTGGAAACACCATATATTTT. Translated: CASIQQSGNTIYF.

This clonotype has ten or more counts. V usage is TRBV7-3 and J usage is TRBJ2-1, with 11 bases aligning to TRBD2. This CDR3 has 16 residues. V lost 4 bases to trimming and J lost 6 bases; unmatched junction nucleotides: 8. Germline V gives CDR1 SGHTA, CDR2 FQGTGA. The CDR3 here is CASSSLAGGPSNEQFF. The CDR3, as DNA: TGTGCCAGCAGCTCTCTAGCGGGGGGTCCCTCCAATGAGCAGTTCTTC.

The table lists this clonotype with many counts. The chain is built from TRBV7-3 and TRBJ2-3; TRBD2 matches at 7 bases. The CDR3 covers 16 residues. V dropped 0 bases and J dropped 7; count of bases not matched to a gene: 10. Germline V gene lookup returns CDR1 SGHTA and CDR2 FQGTGA. CDR3 protein: CASSLTGPTGGNTQYF. The CDR3 DNA reads TGTGCCAGCAGCTTAACCGGCCCTACCGGGGGGAATACGCAGTATTTT. Full variable domain (outside the CDR3, taken from reference TRBV7-3 and TRBJ2-3): GAGVSQTPSNKVTEKGKYVELRCDPISGHTALYWYRQSLGQGPEFLIYFQGTGAADDSGLPNDRFFAVRPEGSVSTLKIQRTERGDSAVYLCASSLTGPTGGNTQYFGPGTRLTVL.

This clonotype was recorded many times. CDR3 DNA sequence: TGCGCCAGCAGCCCAAAAATATCGGGGGATACAGATACGCAGTATTTT. It specifies CASSPKISGDTDTQYF. The chain links TRBV5-1 to TRBJ2-3; D is possibly TRBD2 (6 bases). The length of the CDR3 is 16 residues. Germline assignment: CDR1 SGHRS and CDR2 YFSETQ. Trimming stripped 4 bases from V and 3 bases from J, with 18 bases between.

This clonotype was found many times. The chain couples TRBV20-1 to TRBJ2-5; TRBD2 is a possible D gene (6 bases). Trimming left V 0 bases short and J 2 bases short, with 10 bases between. The CDR3 runs 14 residues. The germline V gene has CDR1 DFQATT and CDR2 SNEGSKA (reference sequence). This CDR3 reads CSARERRGQETQYF. The CDR3 coding sequence is TGCAGTGCTAGAGAGCGGAGGGGTCAAGAGACCCAGTACTTC.